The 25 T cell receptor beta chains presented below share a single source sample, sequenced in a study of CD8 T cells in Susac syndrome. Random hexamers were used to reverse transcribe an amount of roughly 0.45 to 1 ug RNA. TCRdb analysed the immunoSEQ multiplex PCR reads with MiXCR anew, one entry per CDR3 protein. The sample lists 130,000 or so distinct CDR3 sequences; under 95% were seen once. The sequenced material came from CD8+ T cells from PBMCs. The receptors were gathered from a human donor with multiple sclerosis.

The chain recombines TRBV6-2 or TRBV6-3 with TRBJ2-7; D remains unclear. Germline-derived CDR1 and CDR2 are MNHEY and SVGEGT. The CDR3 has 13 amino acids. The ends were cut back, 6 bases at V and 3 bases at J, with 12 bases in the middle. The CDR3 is CASSHHSLYEQYF. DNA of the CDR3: TGTGCCAGCAGCCATCATTCCCTCTACGAGCAGTACTTC.

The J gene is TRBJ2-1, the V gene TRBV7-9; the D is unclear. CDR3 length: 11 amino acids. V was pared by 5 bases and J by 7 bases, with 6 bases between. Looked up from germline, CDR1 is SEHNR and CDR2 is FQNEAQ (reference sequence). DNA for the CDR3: TGTGCCAGCAGCCTGATGAATGAGCAGTTCTTC. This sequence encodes CASSLMNEQFF.

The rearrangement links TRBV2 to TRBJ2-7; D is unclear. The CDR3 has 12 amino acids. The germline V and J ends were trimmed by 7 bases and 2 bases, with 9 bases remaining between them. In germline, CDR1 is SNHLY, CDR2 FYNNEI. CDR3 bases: TGTGCCAGCAAAGCAGACACCTACGAGCAGTACTTC. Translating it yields CASKADTYEQYF.

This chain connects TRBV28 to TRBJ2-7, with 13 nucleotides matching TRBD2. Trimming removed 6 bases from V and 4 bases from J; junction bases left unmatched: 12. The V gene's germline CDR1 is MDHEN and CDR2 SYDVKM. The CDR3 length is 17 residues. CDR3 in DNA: TGTGCCAGCAGCTCCGACACTAGCGGGAGGGACAGTTACGAGCAGTACTTC. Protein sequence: CASSSDTSGRDSYEQYF. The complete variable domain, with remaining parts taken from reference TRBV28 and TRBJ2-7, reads DVKVTQSSRYLVKRTGEKVFLECVQDMDHENMFWYRQDPGLGLRLIYFSYDVKMKEKGDIPEGYSVSREKKERFSLILESASTNQTSMYLCASSSDTSGRDSYEQYFGPGTRLTVT.

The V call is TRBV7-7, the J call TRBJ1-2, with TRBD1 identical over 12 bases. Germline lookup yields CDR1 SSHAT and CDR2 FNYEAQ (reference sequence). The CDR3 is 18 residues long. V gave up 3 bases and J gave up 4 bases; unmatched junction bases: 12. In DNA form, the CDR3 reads TGTGCCAGCAGCTTTTGTTACGGGACAGGGGGCGCCGGCTATGGCTACACCTTC. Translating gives CASSFCYGTGGAGYGYTF.

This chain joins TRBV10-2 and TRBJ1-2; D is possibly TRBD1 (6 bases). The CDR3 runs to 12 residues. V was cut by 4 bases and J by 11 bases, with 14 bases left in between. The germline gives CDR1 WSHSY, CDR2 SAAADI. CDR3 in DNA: TGCGCCAGCAGTGCAGGGGACTATCTGTACACCTTC. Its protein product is CASSAGDYLYTF.

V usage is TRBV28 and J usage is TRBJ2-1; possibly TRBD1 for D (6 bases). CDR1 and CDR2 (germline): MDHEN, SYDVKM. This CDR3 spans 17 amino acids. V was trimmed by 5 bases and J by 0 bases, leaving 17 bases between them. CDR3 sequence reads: CASSGHRDKSSYNEQFF. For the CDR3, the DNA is TGTGCCAGCAGTGGACACCGGGACAAGAGCTCCTACAATGAGCAGTTCTTC.

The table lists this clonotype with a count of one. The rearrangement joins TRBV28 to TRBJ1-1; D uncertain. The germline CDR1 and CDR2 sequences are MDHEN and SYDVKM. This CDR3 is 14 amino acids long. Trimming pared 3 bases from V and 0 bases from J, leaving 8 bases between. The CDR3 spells CASSFFQMNTEAFF. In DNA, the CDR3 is TGTGCCAGCAGTTTCTTTCAAATGAACACTGAAGCTTTCTTT.

The CDR3: CASSCRNLKTGNTIYF. The CDR3 nucleotides are TGTGCCAGCAGTTGCCGAAACCTCAAGACTGGAAACACCATATATTTT. The chain couples TRBV6-5 to TRBJ1-3; D gene uncertain. The V end lost 4 bases, the J end lost 2 bases, and 15 bases lay between the germline ends. This CDR3 spans 16 amino acids. CDR1 and CDR2 from the germline V gene are MNHEY and SVGAGI.

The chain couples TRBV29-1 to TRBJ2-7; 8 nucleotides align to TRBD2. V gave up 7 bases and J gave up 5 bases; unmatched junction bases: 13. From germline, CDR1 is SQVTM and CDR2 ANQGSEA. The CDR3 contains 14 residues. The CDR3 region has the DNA TGCAGCGCCTCCTTGACGGGAGGGAAGGACGAGCAGTACTTC. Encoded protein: CSASLTGGKDEQYF.

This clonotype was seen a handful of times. CDR3 nucleotide sequence: TGTGCCAGCAGCGATGGTGGGAGCTATGGCTACACCTTC. It translates to CASSDGGSYGYTF. The rearrangement joins TRBV9 to TRBJ1-2; D gene uncertain. The germline V gene has CDR1 SGDLS and CDR2 YYNGEE. CDR3 size: 13 residues. Deletions cut 3 bases from V and 4 bases from J, with 10 bases between.

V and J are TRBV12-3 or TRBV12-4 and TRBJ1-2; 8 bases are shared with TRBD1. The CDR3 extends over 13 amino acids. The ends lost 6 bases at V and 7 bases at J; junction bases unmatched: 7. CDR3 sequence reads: CASSPTGEVGYTF. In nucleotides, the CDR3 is TGTGCCAGCAGCCCGACAGGGGAGGTTGGCTACACCTTC.

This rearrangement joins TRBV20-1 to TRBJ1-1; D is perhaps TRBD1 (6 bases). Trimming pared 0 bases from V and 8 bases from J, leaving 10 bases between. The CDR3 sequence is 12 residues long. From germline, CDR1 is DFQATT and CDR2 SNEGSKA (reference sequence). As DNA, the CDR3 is TGCAGTGCTAGAGATGGGGGCCCCGAAGCTTTCTTT. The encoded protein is CSARDGGPEAFF.

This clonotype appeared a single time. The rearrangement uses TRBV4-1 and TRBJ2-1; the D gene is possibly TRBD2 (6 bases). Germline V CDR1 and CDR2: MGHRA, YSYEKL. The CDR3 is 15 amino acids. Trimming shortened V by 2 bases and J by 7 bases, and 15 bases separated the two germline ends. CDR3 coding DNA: TGCGCCAGCAGCCAACTGGTAGCGGCTTTTAATGAGCAGTTCTTC. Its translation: CASSQLVAAFNEQFF.

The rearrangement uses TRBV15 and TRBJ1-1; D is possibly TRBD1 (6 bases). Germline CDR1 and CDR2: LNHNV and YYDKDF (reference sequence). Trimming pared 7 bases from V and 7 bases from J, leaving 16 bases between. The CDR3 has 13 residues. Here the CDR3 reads CATMTYGGLEAFF. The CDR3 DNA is TGTGCCACCATGACTTATGGGGGCCTTGAAGCTTTCTTT.

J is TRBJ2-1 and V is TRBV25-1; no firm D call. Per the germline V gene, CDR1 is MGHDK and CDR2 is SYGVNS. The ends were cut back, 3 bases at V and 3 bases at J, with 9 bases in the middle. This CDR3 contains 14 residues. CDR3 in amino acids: CASSDPTRYNEQFF. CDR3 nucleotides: TGTGCCAGCAGTGATCCGACGCGCTACAATGAGCAGTTCTTC.

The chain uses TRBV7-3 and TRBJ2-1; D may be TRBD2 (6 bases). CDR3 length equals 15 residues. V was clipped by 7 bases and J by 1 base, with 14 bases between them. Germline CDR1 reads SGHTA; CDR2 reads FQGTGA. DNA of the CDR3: TGTGCCAGCACCGGAGGGAGCGAGTCCTACAATGAGCAGTTCTTC. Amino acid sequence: CASTGGSESYNEQFF.

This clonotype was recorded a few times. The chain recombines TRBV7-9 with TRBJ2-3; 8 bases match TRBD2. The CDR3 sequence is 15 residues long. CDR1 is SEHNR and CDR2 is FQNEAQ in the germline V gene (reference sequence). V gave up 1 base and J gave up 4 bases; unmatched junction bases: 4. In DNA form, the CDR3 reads TGTGCCAGCAGCTTAGACGGGGGGGCGCCAGATACGCAGTATTTT. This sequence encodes CASSLDGGAPDTQYF.

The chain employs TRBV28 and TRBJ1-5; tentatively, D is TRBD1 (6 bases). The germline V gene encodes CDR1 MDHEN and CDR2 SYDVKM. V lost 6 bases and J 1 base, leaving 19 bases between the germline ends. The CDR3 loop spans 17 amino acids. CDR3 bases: TGTGCCAGCAGCACTTCTATGGGGGGCATGAGCAATCAGCCCCAGCATTTT. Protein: CASSTSMGGMSNQPQHF.

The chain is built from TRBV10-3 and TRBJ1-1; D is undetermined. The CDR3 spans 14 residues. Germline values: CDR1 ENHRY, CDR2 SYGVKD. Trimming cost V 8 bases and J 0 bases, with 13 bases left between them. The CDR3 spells CAISAEQMNTEAFF. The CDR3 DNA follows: TGTGCCATCTCTGCAGAGCAAATGAACACTGAAGCTTTCTTT.

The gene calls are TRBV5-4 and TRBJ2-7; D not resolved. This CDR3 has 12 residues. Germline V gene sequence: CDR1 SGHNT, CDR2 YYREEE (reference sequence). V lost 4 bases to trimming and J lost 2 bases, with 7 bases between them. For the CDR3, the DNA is TGTGCCAGCAGCGGGGATACCTACGAGCAGTACTTC. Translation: CASSGDTYEQYF. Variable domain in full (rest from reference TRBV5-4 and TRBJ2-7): ETGVTQSPTHLIKTRGQQVTLRCSSQSGHNTVSWYQQALGQGPQFIFQYYREEENGRGNFPPRFSGLQFPNYSSELNVNALELDDSALYLCASSGDTYEQYFGPGTRLTVT.

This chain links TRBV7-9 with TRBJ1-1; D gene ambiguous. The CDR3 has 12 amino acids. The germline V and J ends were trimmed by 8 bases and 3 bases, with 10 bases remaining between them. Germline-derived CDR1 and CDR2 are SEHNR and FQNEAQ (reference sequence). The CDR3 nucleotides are TGTGCCAGCGAAGAGACGGACACTGAAGCTTTCTTT. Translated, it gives CASEETDTEAFF.

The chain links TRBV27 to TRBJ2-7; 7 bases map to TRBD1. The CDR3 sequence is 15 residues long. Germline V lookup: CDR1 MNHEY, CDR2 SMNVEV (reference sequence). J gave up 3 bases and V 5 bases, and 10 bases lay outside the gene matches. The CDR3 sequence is CASSPDSGTDYEQYF. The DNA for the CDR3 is TGTGCCAGCAGTCCCGACTCCGGGACAGACTACGAGCAGTACTTC.

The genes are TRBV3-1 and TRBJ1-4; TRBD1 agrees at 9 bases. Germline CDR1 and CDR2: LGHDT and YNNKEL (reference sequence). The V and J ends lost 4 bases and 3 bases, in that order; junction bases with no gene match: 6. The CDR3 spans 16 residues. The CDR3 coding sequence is TGTGCCAGCAGCCTCGGGACAGGGCTCGCTAATGAAAAACTGTTTTTT. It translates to CASSLGTGLANEKLFF.

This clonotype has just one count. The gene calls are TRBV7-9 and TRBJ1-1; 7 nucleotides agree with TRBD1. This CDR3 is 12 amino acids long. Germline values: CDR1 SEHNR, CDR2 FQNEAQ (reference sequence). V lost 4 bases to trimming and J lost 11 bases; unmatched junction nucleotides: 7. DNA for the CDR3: TGTGCCAGCAGCTCAGGGGGGGTGAAGGCTTTCTTT. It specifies CASSSGGVKAFF.